This T cell receptor (beta chain) stems from a study of shared clonotypes between healthy human individuals. Study background: The plates for each donor numbered three CD4 naive, three CD4 memory, two CD8 naive and one CD8 memory.

It was at deep level that the assay was run. Splitting of each subset's genomic DNA was done evenly across several immunoSEQ plates. Sequencing was performed with immunoSEQ multiplex PCR; in TCRdb, only in-frame clones are kept and a portion is missing. The sample holds 2 million to 2.5 million clones, around 95% seen once. Germline lookup yields CDR1 SNHLY and CDR2 FYNNEI. The CDR3 totals 13 residues. The ends lost 7 bases at V and 3 bases at J; junction bases unmatched: 3. To note about this clone: The target antigen is unknown.

The study, taken as a whole, reports: Non-shared clonotypes were found to have lower generation probabilities than the clonotypes that were shared by all four of the sorted-subset donors.

The chain carries TRBV2 and TRBJ1-5, with 7 positions matching TRBD1. This sequence was found in a man younger than 35 in good health. The specimen sequenced was naive CD4+ T cells sorted from blood. Subset denoted: CD45RA+ positively selected. The CDR3 is CASKGQFNQPQHF. In DNA form, the CDR3 reads TGTGCCAGCAAGGGACAGTTCAATCAGCCCCAGCATTTT.